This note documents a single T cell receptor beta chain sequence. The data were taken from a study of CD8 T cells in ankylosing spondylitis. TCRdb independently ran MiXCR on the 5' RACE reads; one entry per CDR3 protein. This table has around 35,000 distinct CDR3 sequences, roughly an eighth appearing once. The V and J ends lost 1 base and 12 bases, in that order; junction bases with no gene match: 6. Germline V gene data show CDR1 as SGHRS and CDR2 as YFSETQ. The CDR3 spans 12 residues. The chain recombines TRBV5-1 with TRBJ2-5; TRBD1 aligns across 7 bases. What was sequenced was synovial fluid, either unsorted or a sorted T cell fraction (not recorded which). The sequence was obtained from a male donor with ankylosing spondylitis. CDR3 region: CASSLWDSPEYF. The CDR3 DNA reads TGCGCCAGCAGCTTGTGGGACAGCCCGGAGTACTTC.